Listed below are T cell receptor beta chains from one sample, sequenced in a study of blood T cell repertoires in COVID-19. The data were produced by immunoSEQ multiplex PCR, yet TCRdb's version contains in-frame clones alone and is incomplete. This sample has about 140,000 clones, with roughly 84% found just once. Sequenced material: PBMCs or T cells enriched from blood (not recorded which). The receptors derive from a man aged 35 to 55 with acute COVID-19. CDR3s include the opening cysteine and the closing phenylalanine or tryptophan. D genes are given only for firm matches. Not all rows give a size; the values are once, few, many and, for expanded clones, a class.

v_gene	d_gene	j_gene	abundance	CDR3nt	CDR3aa
TRBV25-1	TRBD2	TRBJ2-1	once	TGTGCCAGCAGTGAAGCTAGCGGGGGCCACTACAATGAGCAGTTCTTC	CASSEASGGHYNEQFF
TRBV10-3	TRBD1	TRBJ1-2	NA	TGTGCCATCAGTGAGAGAGAGCAGGGGGTGGCTAACTATGGCTACACCTTC	CAISEREQGVANYGYTF
TRBV15	TRBD1	TRBJ1-5	NA	TGTGCCACCAGCAGAGGTTACGGACAGGGTCAGCCCCAGCATTTT	CATSRGYGQGQPQHF
TRBV5-6	NA	TRBJ1-5	NA	TGTGCCAGCACCCTCCGTGAGGGAAATCAGCCCCAGCATTTT	CASTLREGNQPQHF
TRBV7-2	NA	TRBJ2-7	NA	TGTGCCAGCAGCTTAGAGGGGACATTTCTAGCCTACGAGCAGTACTTC	CASSLEGTFLAYEQYF
TRBV7-2	NA	TRBJ1-1	NA	TGTGCCAGCAGCTTAAGGAGGAACACTGAAGCTTTCTTT	CASSLRRNTEAFF
TRBV28	NA	TRBJ1-2	NA	TGTGCCAGCAGGAGGACAGCTTCTAACTATGGCTACACCTTC	CASRRTASNYGYTF
TRBV28	NA	TRBJ1-6	NA	TGTGCCAGCAGCCGGGGTCTTTTGAATTCACCCCTCCACTTT	CASSRGLLNSPLHF
TRBV3-1/TRBV3-2	TRBD2	TRBJ2-5	few	TGTGCCAGCAGCCTCAACCTAGCGGTCCAAGAGACCCAGTACTTC	CASSLNLAVQETQYF
TRBV3-1/TRBV3-2	NA	TRBJ2-1	NA	TGTGCCAGCAGCCAAGACCCGAGCTCCTACAATGAGCAGTTCTTC	CASSQDPSSYNEQFF
TRBV5-4	NA	TRBJ2-6	NA	TGTGCCAGCAGTCGTGGTTCAGGGTTCCCTGGGGCCAACGTCCTGACTTTC	CASSRGSGFPGANVLTF
TRBV27	NA	TRBJ2-5	NA	TGTGCCAGCAGTTTAGATTCCCGGGAGACCCAGTACTTC	CASSLDSRETQYF
TRBV29-1	TRBD2	TRBJ2-2	once	TGCAGCGTTGTAAAGGCTAGCGGGGTTGGGGGCGCCGGGGAGCTGTTTTTT	CSVVKASGVGGAGELFF
TRBV11-3	NA	TRBJ2-1	NA	TGTGCCAGCTCTATCTCAGCCGGGTCCTACAATGAGCAGTTCTTC	CASSISAGSYNEQFF
TRBV7-9	NA	TRBJ1-1	NA	TGTGCCAGCAACGCTGGGGCACCTTGGGACACTGAAGCTTTCTTT	CASNAGAPWDTEAFF